These 3 T cell receptor beta chains share one sample of origin, sequenced in a study of blood T cell repertoires in COVID-19. Generated by immunoSEQ multiplex PCR, the TCRdb table keeps only in-frame clones and is missing some. The table shows 150,000 to 200,000 clones, with 82% occurring only once. The sequenced material came from peripheral blood. The receptors stem from a woman in her 70s with acute or convalescent COVID-19.

The genes are TRBV10-3 and TRBJ2-7, with 8 bases aligning to TRBD2. The ends lost 10 bases at V and 4 bases at J; junction bases unmatched: 15. CDR1 and CDR2 (germline): ENHRY, SYGVKD. This CDR3 region has 15 residues. CDR3 in amino acids: CATNSGAGELYEQYF. Here the CDR3 DNA reads TGTGCCACCAATTCCGGAGCGGGGGAATTGTACGAGCAGTACTTC.

The CDR3 loop reads CASSEQDRDFYEQYF. The CDR3 nucleotides read TGCGCCAGCAGCGAACAGGACAGGGATTTTTACGAGCAGTACTTC. This sequence joins TRBV4-1 and TRBJ2-7; TRBD1 matches at 8 bases. The junction had 10 bases not matched to a gene; V was cut back by 5 bases and J by 4 bases. The germline V gene has CDR1 MGHRA and CDR2 YSYEKL. This CDR3 is built from 15 residues.

This clone was seen a single time. The genes are TRBV9 and TRBJ2-5, with D maybe TRBD2 (6 bases). Germline-derived CDR1 and CDR2 are SGDLS and YYNGEE. The V and J ends lost 3 bases and 5 bases respectively, with 17 bases between them. The CDR3 spans 15 residues. CDR3 region: CASSARDSLVETQYF. The CDR3, as DNA: TGTGCCAGCAGCGCCCGGGACTCCCTAGTGGAGACCCAGTACTTC. Drawing the rest from reference TRBV9 and TRBJ2-5, the complete variable domain is DSGVTQTPKHLITATGQRVTLRCSPRSGDLSVYWYQQSLDQGLQFLIQYYNGEERAKGNILERFSAQQFPDLHSELNLSSLELGDSALYFCASSARDSLVETQYFGPGTRLLVL.